The rows below give T cell receptor beta chains drawn from one sample of a study of beta chain features in type 1 diabetes. Sequenced by immunoSEQ multiplex PCR; TCRdb stores in-frame clones only, minus some. This table has about 180,000 clones, about 13% appearing once. Sequencing was performed on central memory CD4+ T cells from blood. The receptors were sampled from a young woman in good health. The CDR3 runs from the conserved cysteine through the conserved F or W. A D gene is named only where the DNA matches it firmly. The listing skips clone size in some rows; elsewhere it reads once, few, many or a size class.

V	size	J	D	CDR3	DNA
TRBV6-5	.	TRBJ1-5	.	CASTPRGSIQPQHF	TGTGCCAGCACCCCGCGGGGATCGATTCAGCCCCAGCATTTT
TRBV5-6	.	TRBJ2-1	.	CASSWEDGHNEQFF	TGTGCCAGCAGCTGGGAGGACGGGCACAATGAGCAGTTCTTC
TRBV14	.	TRBJ2-6	.	CASSQGGYRPSGANVLTF	TGTGCCAGCAGCCAAGGAGGATACAGGCCCTCTGGGGCCAACGTCCTGACTTTC
TRBV2	.	TRBJ1-1	.	CASTTSRESQAFF	TGTGCCAGCACCACAAGCCGGGAGAGTCAAGCTTTCTTT
TRBV19	.	TRBJ2-2	.	CASSTQPEGELFF	TGTGCCAGTAGTACCCAACCGGAGGGGGAGCTGTTTTTT
TRBV30	.	TRBJ2-1	TRBD2	CAWKNGLADFKGTYNEQFF	TGTGCCTGGAAAAACGGACTAGCCGATTTCAAGGGGACCTACAATGAGCAGTTCTTC
TRBV5-1	.	TRBJ1-4	.	CASSLVSGEKLFF	TGCGCCAGCAGCTTGGTATCAGGGGAAAAACTGTTTTTT
TRBV7-2	few	TRBJ2-3	TRBD1	CASSGWTGGTQYF	TGTGCCAGCAGCGGGTGGACAGGGGGTACGCAGTATTTT
TRBV29-1	few	TRBJ2-1	.	CSAPTGLEDEQFF	TGCAGCGCCCCTACAGGGTTGGAGGATGAGCAGTTCTTC
TRBV6-6	.	TRBJ2-7	TRBD2	CASNQRDYEQYF	TGTGCCAGCAACCAGCGGGATTACGAGCAGTACTTC
TRBV18	few	TRBJ2-3	TRBD2	CASSAGGRVPDTQYF	TGTGCCAGCTCAGCCGGCGGGAGGGTCCCCGATACGCAGTATTTT
TRBV20-1	few	TRBJ2-1	.	CSASPYNEQFF	TGCAGTGCTAGCCCTTACAATGAGCAGTTCTTC
TRBV29-1	few	TRBJ2-5	.	CSVDSPSQGTQYF	TGCAGCGTTGACTCTCCTAGTCAGGGCACCCAGTACTTC
TRBV7-2	few	TRBJ1-4	.	CASSLAQRGEKLFF	TGTGCCAGCAGCTTAGCTCAAAGAGGAGAAAAACTGTTTTTT
TRBV5-1	many	TRBJ2-5	TRBD2	CASSVGTSVETQYF	TGCGCCAGCAGCGTCGGGACTAGCGTAGAGACCCAGTACTTC
TRBV5-6	.	TRBJ2-5	.	CASSLVRGSETQYF	TGTGCCAGCAGCTTGGTCAGGGGTAGTGAGACCCAGTACTTC
TRBV11-2	.	TRBJ1-2	TRBD1	CASSLGPDRGNGYTF	TGTGCCAGCAGCTTAGGTCCGGACAGGGGAAATGGCTACACCTTC
TRBV30	few	TRBJ2-7	TRBD2	CAWGSGTHSYEQYF	TGTGCCTGGGGGAGCGGGACCCATTCCTACGAGCAGTACTTC
TRBV29-1	few	TRBJ2-7	TRBD2	CSVSPGLAAYEQYF	TGCAGCGTTTCACCGGGACTAGCGGCCTACGAGCAGTACTTC
TRBV6-5	.	TRBJ2-3	TRBD2	CASSLAEHTDTQYF	TGTGCCAGCAGTCTAGCGGAGCACACAGATACGCAGTATTTT
TRBV28	.	TRBJ2-7	TRBD2	CASSVGLAGNSYEQYF	TGTGCCAGCAGTGTGGGACTAGCGGGGAACTCCTACGAGCAGTACTTC
TRBV7-2	.	TRBJ2-3	TRBD2	CASIRLAGGTDTQYF	TGTGCCAGCATACGACTAGCGGGAGGGACAGATACGCAGTATTTT
TRBV14	.	TRBJ2-1	.	CASSQVQAGSYNEQFF	TGTGCCAGCAGCCAAGTACAAGCGGGCTCCTACAATGAGCAGTTCTTC
TRBV27	.	TRBJ2-7	.	CASSLKLSMDEQYF	TGTGCCAGCAGTTTAAAACTAAGCATGGACGAGCAGTACTTC
TRBV29-1	.	TRBJ1-1	.	CSVNRDGTEAFF	TGCAGCGTGAACAGGGACGGCACTGAAGCTTTCTTT